The clone carrying this TCR beta chain was recorded many times. The antigen is unknown. Deletions cut 5 bases from V and 3 bases from J, with 2 bases between. This CDR3 is built from 10 residues. The TCR beta libraries were generated through quantitative 5'-RACE incorporating molecular barcodes. TCRdb re-derived calls from the 5' RACE reads in MiXCR, one entry per CDR3 protein. Among some 840,000 distinct CDR3 sequences listed, about 11% were seen once. This sample is drawn from a study of CD8 T cells in ankylosing spondylitis. The study, taken as a whole, reports: Some of the motif variants had earlier been found in reactive arthritis patients' fluid and blood. Clones linked to the disease showed a CD8+ phenotype. They occurred at relatively low frequencies in peripheral blood. Typical of ankylosing spondylitis blood, it appeared, was a TCR beta motif of eight highly homologous variants.

The source is a male donor with ankylosing spondylitis. Sequencing used blood, either unsorted or a sorted T cell fraction (not recorded which). The chain joins TRBV12-3 or TRBV12-4 to TRBJ2-7; D unresolved. The DNA for the CDR3 is TGTGCCAGCAGTAACTACGAGCAGTACTTC. This encodes CASSNYEQYF.